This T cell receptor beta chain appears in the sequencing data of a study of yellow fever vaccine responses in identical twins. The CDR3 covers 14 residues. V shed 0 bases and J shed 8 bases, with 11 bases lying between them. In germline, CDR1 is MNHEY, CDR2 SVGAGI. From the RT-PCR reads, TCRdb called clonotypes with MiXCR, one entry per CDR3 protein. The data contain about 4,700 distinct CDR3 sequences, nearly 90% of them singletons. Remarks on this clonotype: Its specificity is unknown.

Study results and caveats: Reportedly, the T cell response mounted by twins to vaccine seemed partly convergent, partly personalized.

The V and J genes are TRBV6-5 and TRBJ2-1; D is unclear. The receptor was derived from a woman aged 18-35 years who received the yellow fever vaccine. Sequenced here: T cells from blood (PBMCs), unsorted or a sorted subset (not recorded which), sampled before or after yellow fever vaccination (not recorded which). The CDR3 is CASSYSRGVYEQFF. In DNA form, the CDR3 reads TGTGCCAGCAGTTACTCGAGAGGAGTCTATGAGCAGTTCTTC.